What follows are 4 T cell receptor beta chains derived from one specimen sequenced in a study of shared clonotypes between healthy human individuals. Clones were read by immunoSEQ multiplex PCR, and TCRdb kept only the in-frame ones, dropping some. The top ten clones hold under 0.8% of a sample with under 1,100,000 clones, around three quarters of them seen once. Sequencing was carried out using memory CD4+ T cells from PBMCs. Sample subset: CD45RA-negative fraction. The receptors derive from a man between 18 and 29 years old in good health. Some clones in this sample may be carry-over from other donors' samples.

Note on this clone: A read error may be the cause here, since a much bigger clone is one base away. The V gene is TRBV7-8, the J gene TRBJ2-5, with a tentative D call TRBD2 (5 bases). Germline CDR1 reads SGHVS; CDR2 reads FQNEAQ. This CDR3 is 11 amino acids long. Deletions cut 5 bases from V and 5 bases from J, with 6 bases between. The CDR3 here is CASSRGETQYF. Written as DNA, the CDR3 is TGTGCCAGCAGCAGAGGGGAGACCCAGTACTTC. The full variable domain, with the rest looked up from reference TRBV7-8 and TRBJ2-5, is GAGVSQSPRYKVAKRGQDVALRCDPISGHVSLFWYQQALGQGPEFLTYFQNEAQLDKSGLPSDRFFAERPEGSVSTLKIQRTQQEDSAVYLCASSRGETQYFGPGTRLLVL.

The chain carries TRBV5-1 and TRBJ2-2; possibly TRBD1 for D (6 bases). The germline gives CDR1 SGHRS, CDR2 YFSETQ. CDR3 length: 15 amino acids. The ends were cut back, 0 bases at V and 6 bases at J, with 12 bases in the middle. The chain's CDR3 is CASSLVRGTAGELFF. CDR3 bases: TGCGCCAGCAGCTTGGTCAGGGGAACGGCCGGGGAGCTGTTTTTT.

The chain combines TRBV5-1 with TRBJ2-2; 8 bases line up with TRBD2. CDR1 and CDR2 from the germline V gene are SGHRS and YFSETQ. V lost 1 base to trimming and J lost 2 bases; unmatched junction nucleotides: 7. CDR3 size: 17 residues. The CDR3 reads CASSLLPGRANTGELFF. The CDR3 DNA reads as TGCGCCAGCAGCTTGCTACCCGGGAGGGCTAACACCGGGGAGCTGTTTTTT.

CDR3 residues: CASSIEQGAPGYTF. The DNA of the CDR3 is TGTGCCAGTAGTATAGAACAGGGGGCGCCCGGCTACACCTTC. The V gene is TRBV19, the J gene TRBJ1-2, with TRBD1 matching 9 bases. Germline V gives CDR1 LNHDA, CDR2 SQIVND (reference sequence). The CDR3 loop spans 14 amino acids. After removal of 0 bases from V and 8 bases from J, the junction contained 4 bases not matched to a gene.